Listed below are T cell receptor beta chains from one sample, sequenced in a study of T-cell reconstitution after alpha-beta-depleted transplantation in children. MiXCR, run by TCRdb on the PCR reads, gives a single entry per CDR3 protein. Of about 610,000 distinct CDR3 sequences listed, roughly 10% are singletons. The sequencing here drew on PBMCs from the stem cell graft donor, taken from the stem cell graft. The receptor source for this set is a human donor who donated a stem cell graft to a child with acute myeloid leukemia. Each CDR3 is given with its conserved first and last residue. A D gene is named only where the DNA matches it firmly. The listing skips clone size in some rows; elsewhere it reads once, few, many or a size class.

d_call j_call clone_size v_call cdr3_nt cdr3_aa
NA TRBJ2-4 NA TRBV20-1 TGCAGTGCTATCCATCGGCCCCCAGGCGACATTCAGTACTTC CSAIHRPPGDIQYF
NA TRBJ1-5 few TRBV7-9 TGTGCCAGCAGCTATACGGGGCAGCCCCAGCATTTT CASSYTGQPQHF
TRBD2 TRBJ2-2 few TRBV11-2 TGTGCCAGCAGCTCGACCTGGACTAGCGGAACGAACACCGGGGAGCTGTTTTTT CASSSTWTSGTNTGELFF
TRBD2 TRBJ2-1 many TRBV27 TGTGCCAGCAGTTTATATCGCGGGAGTAACTACAATGAGCAGTTCTTC CASSLYRGSNYNEQFF
NA TRBJ2-7 many TRBV7-2 TGTGCCAGCAGTTGGAGGACCTACGAGCAGTACTTC CASSWRTYEQYF
NA TRBJ2-3 many TRBV5-4 TGTGCCAGCAGCTTCGTAAGGGACACCCCCGGGACTACCTCAATCGGGAATTTT CASSFVRDTPGTTSIGNF
TRBD1 TRBJ2-1 few TRBV12-5 TGTGCTAGTGGTTCCCTGGTGGGGACAGGGTCGTACAATGAGCAGTTCTTC CASGSLVGTGSYNEQFF
NA TRBJ2-5 few TRBV7-9 TGTGCCAGCAGCGGAGGGGGGGTCTCGGAGACCCAGTACTTC CASSGGGVSETQYF
TRBD2 TRBJ2-1 many TRBV6-2/TRBV6-3 TGTGCCAGCGGTCCGGGAGGAAGGTACAATGAGCAGTTCTTC CASGPGGRYNEQFF
NA TRBJ2-3 NA TRBV7-2 TGTGCCAGCAGGAGCCTAGGGACTCACCTCACAGATACGCAGTATTTT CASRSLGTHLTDTQYF
NA TRBJ2-4 many TRBV3-1 TGTGCCAGCAGCCATCGGTTCCGGGACATCAAAAACATTCAGTACTTC CASSHRFRDIKNIQYF
TRBD1 TRBJ2-7 many TRBV4-3 TGTGCCAGCAGCCAAGGGACAGGGACCTACGAGCAGTACTTC CASSQGTGTYEQYF
NA TRBJ2-6 few TRBV30 TGTGCCTGGAACCCCCGTGTGAGCGCTTTGACGGCCAACGTCCTGACTTTC CAWNPRVSALTANVLTF
NA TRBJ1-4 many TRBV6-1 TGTGCCAGCAGTGATGTGCAGGGGAATGAAAAACTGTTTTTT CASSDVQGNEKLFF
NA TRBJ1-3 few TRBV5-1 TGCGCCAGCAGCTTGGCACCACAAGGGTCCGGAAACACCATATATTTT CASSLAPQGSGNTIYF
NA TRBJ2-1 few TRBV7-3 TGTGCCAGCAGCTTCCAAGTGACTCCTTACTACAATGAGCAGTTCTTC CASSFQVTPYYNEQFF
TRBD1 TRBJ2-1 many TRBV12-3/TRBV12-4 TGTGCCAGCAGCGCTACGCTCGGGACAGGGTCTACAATCTATGAGCAGTTCTTC CASSATLGTGSTIYEQFF
TRBD2 TRBJ2-3 few TRBV28 TGTGCCAGCCCCGCCCTACCTTGGACTAGCGGATTAGTGGGAGATACGCAGTATTTT CASPALPWTSGLVGDTQYF
NA TRBJ2-1 many TRBV20-1 TGCAGTGCTAGAGATAGACTAGGAACCCCCAATGAGCAGTTCTTC CSARDRLGTPNEQFF
TRBD1 TRBJ2-1 few TRBV12-3/TRBV12-4 TGTGCCAGCTGCGCTACGCTCGGGACAGGGTCTACAATCTATGAGCAGTTCTTC CASCATLGTGSTIYEQFF
NA TRBJ2-3 once TRBV20-1 TGCACCAAGCGGCAGAGCACAGATACGCAGTATTTT CTKRQSTDTQYF
TRBD2 TRBJ2-5 NA TRBV5-1 TGCGCCAGCAGCTTGTATACGGGAGGGCCAGAGGAGACCCAGTACTTC CASSLYTGGPEETQYF
NA TRBJ2-1 NA TRBV6-1 TGTGCCAGCAGCGTACTTGAGCAGTTCTTC CASSVLEQFF
NA TRBJ2-7 NA TRBV6-6 TGTGCCAGCAGAGGCGGGAAAGCGTACGAGCAGTACTTC CASRGGKAYEQYF